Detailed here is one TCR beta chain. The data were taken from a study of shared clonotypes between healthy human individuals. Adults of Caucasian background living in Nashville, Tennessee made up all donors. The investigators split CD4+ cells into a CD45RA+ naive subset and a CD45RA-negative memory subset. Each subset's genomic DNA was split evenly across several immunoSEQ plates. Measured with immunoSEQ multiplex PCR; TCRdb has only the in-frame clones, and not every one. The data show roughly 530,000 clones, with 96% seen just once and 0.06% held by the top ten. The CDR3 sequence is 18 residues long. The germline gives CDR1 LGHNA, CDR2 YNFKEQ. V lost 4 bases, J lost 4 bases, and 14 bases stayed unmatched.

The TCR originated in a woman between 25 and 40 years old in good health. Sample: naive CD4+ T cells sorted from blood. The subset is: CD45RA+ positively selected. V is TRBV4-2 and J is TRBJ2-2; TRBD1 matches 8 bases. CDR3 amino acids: CASSRGSRGQPSTGELFF. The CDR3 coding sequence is TGTGCCAGCAGCCGAGGGTCCAGGGGGCAGCCCAGCACCGGGGAGCTGTTTTTT.